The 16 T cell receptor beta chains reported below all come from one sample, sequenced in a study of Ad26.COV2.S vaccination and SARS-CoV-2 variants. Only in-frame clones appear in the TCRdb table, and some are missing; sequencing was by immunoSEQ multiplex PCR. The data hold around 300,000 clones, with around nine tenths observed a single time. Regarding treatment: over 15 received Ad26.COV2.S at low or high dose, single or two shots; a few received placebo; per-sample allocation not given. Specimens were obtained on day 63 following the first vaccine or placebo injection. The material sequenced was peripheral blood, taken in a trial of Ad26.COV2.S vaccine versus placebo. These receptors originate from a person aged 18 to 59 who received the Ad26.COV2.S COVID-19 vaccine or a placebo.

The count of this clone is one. The CDR3 DNA reads as TGTGCCAGCAGCTTGGTGCTAGCGGGGGGGCCGGCAGATACGCAGTATTTT. Translated: CASSLVLAGGPADTQYF. V usage is TRBV5-6 and J usage is TRBJ2-3; 12 nucleotides match TRBD2. The trim removed 0 bases at V and 4 bases at J, leaving 6 bases unmatched. CDR1 SGHDT and CDR2 YYEEEE come from the germline V gene. There are 17 residues in the CDR3.

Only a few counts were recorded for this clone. The CDR3 coding sequence is TGCAGCGCTACAGGGTTCTCCGGGGAGCTGTTTTTT. Translating gives CSATGFSGELFF. The gene calls are TRBV29-1 and TRBJ2-2; a weak D match, TRBD1 (6 bases). CDR1 and CDR2 from the germline V gene are SQVTM and ANQGSEA. This CDR3 region has 12 residues. V lost 7 bases to trimming and J lost 6 bases, with 12 bases between them.

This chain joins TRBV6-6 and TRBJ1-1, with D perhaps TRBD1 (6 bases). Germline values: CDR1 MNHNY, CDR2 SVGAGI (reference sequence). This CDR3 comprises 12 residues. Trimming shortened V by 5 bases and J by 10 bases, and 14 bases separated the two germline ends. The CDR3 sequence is CASSPNRERAFF. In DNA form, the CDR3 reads TGTGCCAGCAGTCCAAACAGGGAAAGAGCTTTCTTT.

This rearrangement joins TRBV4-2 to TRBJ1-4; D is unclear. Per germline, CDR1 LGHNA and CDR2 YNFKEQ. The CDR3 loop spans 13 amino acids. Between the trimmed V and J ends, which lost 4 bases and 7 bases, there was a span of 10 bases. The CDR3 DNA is TGTGCCAGCAGCCGGGATATCAGTGAAAAACTGTTTTTT. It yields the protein CASSRDISEKLFF.

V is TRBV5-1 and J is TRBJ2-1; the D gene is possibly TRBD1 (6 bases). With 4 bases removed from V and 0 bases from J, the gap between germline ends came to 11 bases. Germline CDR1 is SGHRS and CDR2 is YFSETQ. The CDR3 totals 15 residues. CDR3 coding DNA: TGCGCCAGCAGCATGGACAGTAGCTCCTACAATGAGCAGTTCTTC. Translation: CASSMDSSSYNEQFF.

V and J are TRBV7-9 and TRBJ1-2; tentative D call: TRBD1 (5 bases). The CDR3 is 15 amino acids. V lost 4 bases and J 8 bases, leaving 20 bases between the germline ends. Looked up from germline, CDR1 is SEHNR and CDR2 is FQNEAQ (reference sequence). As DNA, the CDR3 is TGTGCCAGCAGCTACATGGGGACGGGTGATCGGGGCTACACCTTC. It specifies CASSYMGTGDRGYTF. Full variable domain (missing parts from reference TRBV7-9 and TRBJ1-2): DTGVSQNPRHKITKRGQNVTFRCDPISEHNRLYWYRQTLGQGPEFLTYFQNEAQLEKSRLLSDRFSAERPKGSFSTLEIQRTEQGDSAMYLCASSYMGTGDRGYTFGSGTRLTVV.

This CDR3 is CSVGPHVTGGIADTQYF. The CDR3 DNA reads as TGCAGCGTTGGGCCTCACGTGACAGGGGGAATTGCAGATACGCAGTATTTT. The chain uses TRBV29-1 and TRBJ2-3, with 9 bases aligning to TRBD1. CDR1 and CDR2 from the germline V gene are SQVTM and ANQGSEA. This CDR3 is 17 amino acids long. J gave up 4 bases and V 4 bases, and 15 bases lay outside the gene matches.

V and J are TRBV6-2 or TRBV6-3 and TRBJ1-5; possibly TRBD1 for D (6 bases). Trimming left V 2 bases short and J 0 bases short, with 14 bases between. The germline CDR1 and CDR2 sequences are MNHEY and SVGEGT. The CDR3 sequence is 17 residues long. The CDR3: CASSYGGHEYSNQPQHF. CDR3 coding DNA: TGTGCCAGCAGTTACGGGGGACACGAGTATAGCAATCAGCCCCAGCATTTT.

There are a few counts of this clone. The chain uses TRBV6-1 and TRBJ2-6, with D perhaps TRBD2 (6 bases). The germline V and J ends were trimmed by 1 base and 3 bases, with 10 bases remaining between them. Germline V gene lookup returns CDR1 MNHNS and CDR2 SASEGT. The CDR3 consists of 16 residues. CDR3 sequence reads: CASSEVGGRGANVLTF. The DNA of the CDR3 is TGTGCCAGCAGTGAAGTCGGAGGGCGTGGGGCCAACGTCCTGACTTTC.

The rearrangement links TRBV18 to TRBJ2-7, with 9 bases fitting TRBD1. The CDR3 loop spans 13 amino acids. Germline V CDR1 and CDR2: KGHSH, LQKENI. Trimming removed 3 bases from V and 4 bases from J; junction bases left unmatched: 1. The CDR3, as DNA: TGTGCCAGCTCACCCGGGACAGGGTACGAGCAGTACTTC. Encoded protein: CASSPGTGYEQYF.

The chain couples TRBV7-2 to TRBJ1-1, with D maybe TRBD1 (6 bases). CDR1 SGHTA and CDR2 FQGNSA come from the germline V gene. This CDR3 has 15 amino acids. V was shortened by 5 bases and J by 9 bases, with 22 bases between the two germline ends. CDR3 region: CASSPLHSSGAKAFF. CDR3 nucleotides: TGTGCCAGCAGCCCCCTTCATTCGTCGGGGGCGAAAGCTTTCTTT.

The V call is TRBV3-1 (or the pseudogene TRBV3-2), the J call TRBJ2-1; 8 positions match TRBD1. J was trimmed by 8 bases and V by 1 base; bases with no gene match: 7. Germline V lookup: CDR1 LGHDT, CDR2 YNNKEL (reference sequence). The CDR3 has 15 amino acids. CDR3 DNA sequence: TGTGCCAGCAGCCAAGGGGCAGGGGGCATGGATGAGCAGTTCTTC. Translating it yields CASSQGAGGMDEQFF.

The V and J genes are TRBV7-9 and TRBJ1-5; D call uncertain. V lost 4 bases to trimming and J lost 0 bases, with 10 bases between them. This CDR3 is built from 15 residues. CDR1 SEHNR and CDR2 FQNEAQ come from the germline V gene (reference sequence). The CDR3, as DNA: TGTGCCAGCAGCTCCCTGGAGGATAGCAATCAGCCCCAGCATTTT. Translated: CASSSLEDSNQPQHF. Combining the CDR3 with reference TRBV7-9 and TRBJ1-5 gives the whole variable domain DTGVSQNPRHKITKRGQNVTFRCDPISEHNRLYWYRQTLGQGPEFLTYFQNEAQLEKSRLLSDRFSAERPKGSFSTLEIQRTEQGDSAMYLCASSSLEDSNQPQHFGDGTRLSIL.

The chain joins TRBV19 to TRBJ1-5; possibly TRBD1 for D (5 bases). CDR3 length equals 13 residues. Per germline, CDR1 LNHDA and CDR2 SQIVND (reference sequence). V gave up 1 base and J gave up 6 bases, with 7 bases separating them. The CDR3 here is CASSIGGFQPQHF. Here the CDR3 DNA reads TGTGCCAGTAGTATAGGGGGGTTTCAGCCCCAGCATTTT.

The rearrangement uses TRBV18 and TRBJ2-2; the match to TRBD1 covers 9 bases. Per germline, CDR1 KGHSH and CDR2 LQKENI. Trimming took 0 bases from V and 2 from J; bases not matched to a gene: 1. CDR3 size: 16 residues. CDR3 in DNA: TGTGCCAGCTCACCACCGGGACAGGGCAACACCGGGGAGCTGTTTTTT. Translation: CASSPPGQGNTGELFF.

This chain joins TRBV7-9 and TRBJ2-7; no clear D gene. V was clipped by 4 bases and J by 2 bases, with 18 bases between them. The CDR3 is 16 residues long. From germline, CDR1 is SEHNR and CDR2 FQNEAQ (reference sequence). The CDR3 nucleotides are TGTGCCAGCAGCTCCCTCACAAAGGGCGCGACCTACGAGCAGTACTTC. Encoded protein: CASSSLTKGATYEQYF.